This entry lists 25 T cell receptor beta chains sequenced from one sample in a study of response to subunit inactivated influenza vaccine. TCRdb independently ran MiXCR on the RT-PCR reads; one entry per CDR3 protein. The sample lists 630,000 or so distinct CDR3 sequences, 15% to 17% occurring once. The material was PBMCs from blood, obtained 12 days after vaccination. Receptors were obtained from a man over 45 who received an inactivated influenza vaccine.

This clonotype was seen a handful of times. The chain carries TRBV20-1 and TRBJ1-5; 10 bases fit TRBD1. The CDR3 is made up of 15 amino acids. The germline CDR1 and CDR2 sequences are DFQATT and SNEGSKA (reference sequence). V shed 5 bases, J shed 6 bases, and the junction held 10 bases outside the gene matches. The CDR3 spells CSAPPGQGVSQPQHF. The DNA of the CDR3 is TGCAGTGCTCCCCCAGGACAGGGGGTGAGTCAGCCCCAGCATTTT.

The chain couples TRBV7-9 to TRBJ2-3; a possible D gene is TRBD1 (5 bases). The CDR3 loop spans 15 amino acids. V shed 2 bases and J shed 4 bases, with 13 bases lying between them. CDR1 is SEHNR, CDR2 FQNEAQ, per germline (reference sequence). The CDR3 DNA sequence: TGTGCCAGCAGCTTAATTTGGACAACGCCAGATACGCAGTATTTT. Amino acids: CASSLIWTTPDTQYF.

This chain connects TRBV20-1 to TRBJ2-3, with a weak D call TRBD2 (6 bases). CDR1 is DFQATT and CDR2 is SNEGSKA in the germline V gene (reference sequence). Trimming removed 6 bases from V and 0 bases from J, with 16 bases in between. CDR3 length: 15 residues. The CDR3 reads CSAYWGTASTDTQYF. CDR3 DNA sequence: TGCAGTGCGTACTGGGGGACTGCTAGCACAGATACGCAGTATTTT.

V is TRBV28 and J is TRBJ2-3; a weak D match, TRBD1 (6 bases). Germline V gene data show CDR1 as MDHEN and CDR2 as SYDVKM. V lost 2 bases, J lost 13 bases, and 10 bases lay in between. The CDR3 length is 11 residues. CDR3 loop: CASSLGGKKYF. For the CDR3, the DNA is TGTGCCAGCAGTTTAGGGGGCAAGAAGTATTTT.

This clonotype was recorded at least ten times. The J gene is TRBJ1-6, the V gene TRBV5-1; possible D gene TRBD1, 5 bases. Trimming took 0 bases from V and 6 from J, leaving 7 bases between them. CDR1 and CDR2 from the germline V gene are SGHRS and YFSETQ. The length of the CDR3 is 14 residues. CDR3 region: CASSLGQTNSPLHF. The CDR3 bases are TGCGCCAGCAGCTTGGGACAGACTAATTCACCCCTCCACTTT.

This chain connects TRBV7-6 to TRBJ1-1; 7 bases agree with TRBD1. J was trimmed by 7 bases and V by 5 bases; bases with no gene match: 7. This CDR3 region has 13 residues. Germline V gives CDR1 SGHVS, CDR2 FNYEAQ. This CDR3 reads CASSGEGQVEAFF. The CDR3 region has the DNA TGTGCCAGCAGCGGAGAAGGACAGGTTGAAGCTTTCTTT.

This clonotype was seen only a few times. V usage is TRBV10-3 and J usage is TRBJ2-3; 14 nucleotides line up with TRBD2. The CDR3 contains 14 residues. V shed 7 bases, J shed 6 bases, and the junction held 3 bases outside the gene matches. The germline CDR1 and CDR2 sequences are ENHRY and SYGVKD. Here the CDR3 reads CAINRLAGGDTQYF. CDR3 DNA sequence: TGTGCCATCAACCGACTAGCGGGAGGGGATACGCAGTATTTT.

In this sample, this clonotype turned up a few times. The V call is TRBV3-1, the J call TRBJ2-2; D not resolved. V was trimmed by 3 bases and J by 0 bases, leaving 8 bases between them. The CDR3 spans 15 residues. Germline V gene sequence: CDR1 LGHDT, CDR2 YNNKEL (reference sequence). Here the CDR3 reads CASSQWQSNTGELFF. CDR3 in DNA: TGTGCCAGCAGCCAGTGGCAGTCGAACACCGGGGAGCTGTTTTTT.

This clonotype was seen many times. The rearrangement links TRBV7-9 to TRBJ1-1, with D tentatively TRBD1 (6 bases). Deletions cut 5 bases from V and 3 bases from J, with 16 bases between. There are 15 residues in the CDR3. Germline CDR1 reads SEHNR; CDR2 reads FQNEAQ (reference sequence). The CDR3 DNA reads as TGTGCCAGCAGCCTGGGGGGGCGGGGATACACTGAAGCTTTCTTT. Amino acid sequence: CASSLGGRGYTEAFF.

This clonotype was counted only a few times. The chain has TRBV5-8 and TRBJ2-1; the match to TRBD1 covers 8 bases. CDR1 SGHTS and CDR2 YDEGEE come from the germline V gene. The CDR3 runs 15 residues. V shed 4 bases and J 5 bases; nucleotides not matched to a gene: 8. The CDR3 DNA follows: TGTGCCAGCAGCCCTGGGACAGGTCCCCACAATGAGCAGTTCTTC. This gives the protein CASSPGTGPHNEQFF. Full variable domain (rest looked up from reference TRBV5-8 and TRBJ2-1): EAGVTQSPTHLIKTRGQQATLRCSPISGHTSVYWYQQALGLGLQFLLWYDEGEERNRGNFPPRFSGRQFPNYSSELNVNALELEDSALYLCASSPGTGPHNEQFFGPGTRLTVL.

The rearrangement links TRBV20-1 to TRBJ1-5; weak D call: TRBD1 (6 bases). This CDR3 has 13 amino acids. Germline V gene data show CDR1 as DFQATT and CDR2 as SNEGSKA (reference sequence). Trimming removed 4 bases from V and 9 bases from J, with 16 bases in between. CDR3 residues: CSAKGGELAPQHF. As DNA, the CDR3 is TGCAGTGCTAAAGGGGGGGAACTGGCGCCCCAGCATTTT.

The CDR3 nucleotides read TGCAGTGCTAGAGTGGCGGAGCGGCAGTACTTC. This translates into CSARVAERQYF. The chain links TRBV20-1 to TRBJ2-7, with D uncertain. Germline CDR1 is DFQATT and CDR2 is SNEGSKA (reference sequence). CDR3 size: 11 residues. V lost 1 base and J 9 bases, leaving 10 bases between the germline ends.

The V gene is TRBV20-1, the J gene TRBJ2-3, with TRBD1 matching over 7 bases. Germline trimming cut 0 bases from V and 1 base from J; bases unmatched to any gene: 4. The CDR3 has 15 residues. Germline V gene lookup returns CDR1 DFQATT and CDR2 SNEGSKA (reference sequence). The CDR3 here is CSAREGTARTDTQYF. CDR3 coding DNA: TGCAGTGCTAGAGAAGGGACAGCTCGCACAGATACGCAGTATTTT.

This clonotype has a handful of counts. The chain links TRBV7-2 to TRBJ2-1, with a possible D match to TRBD2 (6 bases). Trimming cost V 5 bases and J 9 bases, with 14 bases left between them. The CDR3 totals 13 residues. Germline CDR1 and CDR2: SGHTA and FQGNSA. CDR3 bases: TGTGCCAGCAGCCCCGTCGGGGAGGTTGAGCAGTTCTTC. Translating gives CASSPVGEVEQFF. The full variable domain, rest sourced from reference TRBV7-2 and TRBJ2-1, is GAGVSQSPSNKVTEKGKDVELRCDPISGHTALYWYRQSLGQGLEFLIYFQGNSAPDKSGLPSDRFSAERTGGSVSTLTIQRTQQEDSAVYLCASSPVGEVEQFFGPGTRLTVL.

This clonotype has more than one count but fewer than ten. The J gene is TRBJ2-1, the V gene TRBV20-1; 7 bases agree with TRBD2. CDR3 length: 15 residues. V dropped 6 bases and J dropped 2; count of bases not matched to a gene: 10. CDR1 is DFQATT, CDR2 SNEGSKA, per germline (reference sequence). DNA of the CDR3: TGCAGTGCAAAACGAGCGGGATTGCCCTACAATGAGCAGTTCTTC. Its translation is CSAKRAGLPYNEQFF.

This clonotype was found a few times. The V call is TRBV7-9, the J call TRBJ2-7, with 8 bases lining up with TRBD1. This CDR3 region has 15 residues. The V gene's germline CDR1 is SEHNR and CDR2 FQNEAQ (reference sequence). J gave up 4 bases and V 0 bases, and 5 bases lay outside the gene matches. The CDR3 nucleotides read TGTGCCAGCAGCTTAGCACAGGGGGGTTTTTACGAGCAGTACTTC. This encodes CASSLAQGGFYEQYF. Drawing the rest from reference TRBV7-9 and TRBJ2-7, the complete variable domain is DTGVSQNPRHKITKRGQNVTFRCDPISEHNRLYWYRQTLGQGPEFLTYFQNEAQLEKSRLLSDRFSAERPKGSFSTLEIQRTEQGDSAMYLCASSLAQGGFYEQYFGPGTRLTVT.

This clonotype was found a few times. The rearrangement uses TRBV28 and TRBJ2-4; TRBD2 aligns across 7 bases. V was pared by 5 bases and J by 8 bases, with 9 bases of the junction left unmatched. The CDR3 has 14 residues. The germline gives CDR1 MDHEN, CDR2 SYDVKM. The chain's CDR3 is CASSPRPGRDIQYF. DNA of the CDR3: TGTGCCAGCAGTCCCCGTCCGGGGAGGGACATTCAGTACTTC.

This clonotype turned up a few times. The chain carries TRBV7-9 and TRBJ2-7; D might be TRBD1 or TRBD2, each matching 5 bases. Germline V gives CDR1 SEHNR, CDR2 FQNEAQ (reference sequence). The CDR3 sequence is 13 residues long. Trimming shortened V by 5 bases and J by 6 bases, and 14 bases separated the two germline ends. The CDR3 DNA is TGTGCCAGCAGCACGGGGACCTTCGCCGAGCAGTACTTC. As protein: CASSTGTFAEQYF. The whole variable domain, filled in from reference TRBV7-9 and TRBJ2-7, reads DTGVSQNPRHKITKRGQNVTFRCDPISEHNRLYWYRQTLGQGPEFLTYFQNEAQLEKSRLLSDRFSAERPKGSFSTLEIQRTEQGDSAMYLCASSTGTFAEQYFGPGTRLTVT.

J is TRBJ2-1 and V is TRBV7-9; the match to TRBD2 covers 8 bases. This CDR3 region has 15 residues. Germline V gene data show CDR1 as SEHNR and CDR2 as FQNEAQ (reference sequence). V lost 0 bases, J lost 8 bases, and 6 bases stayed unmatched. The CDR3 sequence is CASSLARGLVHEQFF. The CDR3 DNA reads TGTGCCAGCAGCTTAGCGCGGGGACTAGTACATGAGCAGTTCTTC.

The chain uses TRBV6-5 and TRBJ2-7; no definite D call. This CDR3 is 13 amino acids long. Trimming removed 0 bases at V and 7 bases at J, with 10 bases between. Germline V gene data show CDR1 as MNHEY and CDR2 as SVGAGI. The CDR3 protein is CASSYSPLGEQYF. In DNA, the CDR3 is TGTGCCAGCAGTTACTCGCCCCTGGGGGAGCAGTACTTC.

This clonotype was seen a few times. This chain uses TRBV20-1 with TRBJ2-3, with D perhaps matching TRBD2 (5 bases). Germline V gene lookup returns CDR1 DFQATT and CDR2 SNEGSKA (reference sequence). This CDR3 is built from 11 residues. The V end was cut by 5 bases, the J end by 5 bases, with 8 bases between. In DNA, the CDR3 is TGCAGTGCTCTCCGGGGAGATACGCAGTATTTT. Amino acids: CSALRGDTQYF.

This clonotype was observed a handful of times. The rearrangement joins TRBV9 to TRBJ2-7; D gene uncertain. CDR3 length: 11 residues. Germline CDR1 reads SGDLS; CDR2 reads YYNGEE. Trimming removed 2 bases from V and 5 bases from J, with 5 bases in between. The CDR3 region has the DNA TGTGCCAGCAGCGTGGTACACGAGCAGTACTTC. Translated, it gives CASSVVHEQYF.

The J gene is TRBJ2-3, the V gene TRBV20-1; TRBD2 is a possible D gene (6 bases). Trimming left V 5 bases short and J 4 bases short, with 13 bases between. The CDR3 is 13 amino acids. Per germline, CDR1 DFQATT and CDR2 SNEGSKA (reference sequence). The CDR3 DNA reads TGCAGTGCTGGATTGCGGAGGGCAGATACGCAGTATTTT. Its protein is CSAGLRRADTQYF.

V usage is TRBV7-2 and J usage is TRBJ2-5; D tentatively reads TRBD1 or TRBD2 (5 bases each). This CDR3 comprises 14 residues. V lost 6 bases and J lost 4, with 15 bases in between. Germline CDR1 and CDR2: SGHTA and FQGNSA. The chain's CDR3 is CASRGVRTGETQYF. CDR3 nucleotide sequence: TGTGCCAGCAGGGGGGTGAGGACGGGAGAGACCCAGTACTTC.

This clonotype was detected many times. This chain uses TRBV3-1 with TRBJ1-6, with D hard to call. CDR1 and CDR2 from the germline V gene are LGHDT and YNNKEL (reference sequence). This CDR3 comprises 13 residues. V was cut by 3 bases and J by 7 bases, with 7 bases left in between. Here the CDR3 reads CASSQGRNSPLHF. The CDR3, as DNA: TGTGCCAGCAGCCAGGGCAGAAATTCACCCCTCCACTTT.